Listed here are 13 T cell receptor beta chains from one sample, sequenced in a study of blood T cell repertoires in COVID-19. Data came from immunoSEQ multiplex PCR; TCRdb stores just in-frame clones and leaves some out. The profile shows under 250,000 clones, approximately 90% of them singletons. The sequencing sample was made of PBMCs or T cells enriched from blood (not recorded which). These receptors all come from a man in his forties who had recovered from COVID-19.

This chain uses TRBV6-5 with TRBJ2-2; D is perhaps TRBD2 (6 bases). This CDR3 has 15 amino acids. Trimming cost V 10 bases and J 4 bases, with 19 bases left between them. Germline V gene sequence: CDR1 MNHEY, CDR2 SVGAGI. Written as DNA, the CDR3 is TGTGCCACCTCCCTGTCGGGAGCAGGCACCGGGGAGCTGTTTTTT. It encodes CATSLSGAGTGELFF.

This sequence joins TRBV24-1 and TRBJ2-1; 8 bases align to TRBD1. Trimming took 3 bases from V and 7 from J; bases not matched to a gene: 7. Per germline, CDR1 KGHDR and CDR2 SFDVKD. This CDR3 region has 15 residues. In nucleotides, the CDR3 is TGTGCCACCAGTGATAGAATGGGACAGGTAAATGAGCAGTTCTTC. Protein sequence: CATSDRMGQVNEQFF.

This rearrangement joins TRBV11-3 to TRBJ1-1; weak D call: TRBD1 (5 bases). Germline V gene sequence: CDR1 SGHNT, CDR2 YENEEA. The CDR3 covers 14 residues. Trimming removed 4 bases from V and 1 base from J, with 10 bases in between. This chain's CDR3 is CASSSGGWNTEAFF. Written as DNA, the CDR3 is TGTGCCAGCAGCTCGGGGGGATGGAACACTGAAGCTTTCTTT.

The V call is TRBV10-2, the J call TRBJ2-7; 11 bases map to TRBD2. J gave up 0 bases and V 7 bases, and 17 bases lay outside the gene matches. CDR3 length: 19 amino acids. Germline V gene data show CDR1 as WSHSY and CDR2 as SAAADI. CDR3 nucleotide sequence: TGCGCCAGCACCCAAAACTTGAGGCCGGGACTAGCGGCCTCCTACGAGCAGTACTTC. It encodes CASTQNLRPGLAASYEQYF.

The gene calls are TRBV30 and TRBJ1-5, with unresolved D. The CDR3 runs 12 residues. Trimming cost V 8 bases and J 3 bases, with 11 bases left between them. Germline loops: CDR1 GTSNPN, CDR2 SVGIG (reference sequence). CDR3 protein: CALGGNNQPQHF. As DNA, the CDR3 is TGTGCCCTCGGAGGGAACAATCAGCCCCAGCATTTT.

The CDR3: CASSYGTGGDYEQYF. For the CDR3, the DNA is TGTGCCAGCAGTTACGGGACAGGGGGCGATTACGAGCAGTACTTC. V gene TRBV6-6 combines with J gene TRBJ2-7; 12 bases align to TRBD1. Germline loops: CDR1 MNHNY, CDR2 SVGAGI (reference sequence). V lost 2 bases, J lost 4 bases, and 3 bases stayed unmatched. This CDR3 has 15 amino acids.

The CDR3 sequence: CAAGWAPTNEKLFF. In DNA form, the CDR3 reads TGTGCCGCGGGGTGGGCACCAACTAATGAAAAACTGTTTTTT. The chain couples TRBV2 to TRBJ1-4; D not resolved. CDR1 is SNHLY and CDR2 is FYNNEI in the germline V gene. This CDR3 region has 14 residues. The V and J ends lost 11 bases and 0 bases respectively, with 13 bases between them. Looking up the rest from reference TRBV2 and TRBJ1-4 gives the full variable domain: EPEVTQTPSHQVTQMGQEVILRCVPISNHLYFYWYRQILGQKVEFLVSFYNNEISEKSEIFDDQFSVERPDGSNFTLKIRSTKLEDSAMYFCAAGWAPTNEKLFFGSGTQLSVL.

The chain links TRBV27 to TRBJ1-2; 8 bases match TRBD1. Looked up from germline, CDR1 is MNHEY and CDR2 is SMNVEV (reference sequence). The CDR3 contains 15 residues. The trim removed 4 bases at V and 5 bases at J, leaving 9 bases unmatched. CDR3 nucleotide sequence: TGTGCCAGCAGTTCATCGGACAGGGCGGAATATGGCTACACCTTC. Protein product: CASSSSDRAEYGYTF.

The chain combines TRBV9 with TRBJ2-1, with a weak D call TRBD1 (5 bases). Germline V CDR1 and CDR2: SGDLS, YYNGEE. CDR3 size: 16 residues. Between the trimmed V and J ends, which lost 0 bases and 2 bases, there was a span of 12 bases. In DNA form, the CDR3 reads TGTGCCAGCAGCGTAGGGTTGCAGGGCCCCTACAATGAGCAGTTCTTC. It yields the protein CASSVGLQGPYNEQFF.

The J gene is TRBJ2-1, the V gene TRBV28, with 9 bases identical to TRBD2. V dropped 7 bases and J dropped 5; count of bases not matched to a gene: 9. This CDR3 has 15 amino acids. Per germline, CDR1 MDHEN and CDR2 SYDVKM. CDR3 region: CASTVSGSMDNEQFF. The CDR3 nucleotides read TGTGCCAGCACCGTTAGCGGGAGTATGGACAATGAGCAGTTCTTC.

The rearrangement uses TRBV5-1 and TRBJ2-4, with D possibly being TRBD2 (5 bases). Germline CDR1 and CDR2: SGHRS and YFSETQ. V lost 0 bases and J 5 bases, leaving 18 bases between the germline ends. This CDR3 region has 17 residues. CDR3 sequence: CASSLEVQAELENIQYF. Here the CDR3 DNA reads TGCGCCAGCAGCTTGGAGGTTCAAGCGGAGCTCGAAAACATTCAGTACTTC.

This CDR3 reads CASSRSTSGGAGRDEQYF. The CDR3 nucleotides read TGCGCCAGCAGCCGGTCGACTAGCGGGGGGGCCGGAAGAGACGAGCAGTACTTC. The chain carries TRBV5-1 and TRBJ2-7; 14 bases are shared with TRBD2. The CDR3 extends over 18 amino acids. Trimming cost V 4 bases and J 5 bases; bases outside gene matches: 14. Germline lookup yields CDR1 SGHRS and CDR2 YFSETQ.

This chain joins TRBV27 and TRBJ2-1; tentative D call: TRBD2 (6 bases). Germline V gives CDR1 MNHEY, CDR2 SMNVEV (reference sequence). CDR3 size: 17 residues. V shed 4 bases and J shed 0 bases, with 16 bases lying between them. The CDR3: CASSSLGGASSYNEQFF. CDR3 sequence (DNA): TGTGCCAGCAGTTCCCTCGGGGGAGCCAGCTCCTACAATGAGCAGTTCTTC.